The clone carrying this T cell receptor (beta chain) was counted a few times. Antigen: not known. Germline CDR1 SGHAT, CDR2 FQNNGV. CDR3 length: 19 amino acids. V gave up 1 base and J gave up 4 bases; unmatched junction bases: 13. These data are taken from a study of CD8 T cells in ankylosing spondylitis. The study's findings and limits: Reports say disease-linked clones showed up significantly more in matched ankylosing spondylitis synovial fluid. In ankylosing spondylitis blood, a motif of about 8 highly homologous TCR beta variants appeared characteristic. In peripheral blood, disease-linked CD8+ clones occurred at relatively low frequencies. Past research had described some motif variants in reactive arthritis synovial fluid and blood.

MiXCR was run by TCRdb on the 5' RACE reads, yielding one entry per CDR3 protein. Here the sample spans under 450,000 distinct CDR3 sequences, 20% to 25% being singletons. The TCR originated in a male donor with ankylosing spondylitis or in good health (not recorded which). V is TRBV11-2 and J is TRBJ2-1, with 10 positions matching TRBD2. Input material: blood, either unsorted or a sorted T cell fraction (not recorded which). The CDR3 here is CASSLGWSSGGARYNEQFF. CDR3 coding DNA: TGTGCCAGCAGCTTAGGTTGGAGCAGCGGGGGGGCCCGGTACAATGAGCAGTTCTTC.